There are a few counts of the clone carrying this TCR beta chain. Peripheral blood came from all dose cohorts at three timepoints. The V end lost 8 bases, the J end lost 7 bases, and 15 bases lay between the germline ends. In germline, CDR1 is SGHTA, CDR2 FQGNSA. The CDR3 has 14 residues. Some clones are missing from TCRdb's copy, which holds only in-frame ones; the method was immunoSEQ multiplex PCR. This sample has about 50,000 clones, with approximately 86% found just once. These data are taken from a study of OX40 agonist ivuxolimab in advanced cancers. Sequencing was performed on CD4+ or CD8+ T cells sorted from blood, taken in a trial of the OX40 agonist ivuxolimab. The J gene is TRBJ1-6, the V gene TRBV7-2; no reliable D call. The sequence was obtained from an adult with an advanced solid tumor such as melanoma, head and neck, liver or kidney cancer. The CDR3 reads CASHIGGVNSPLHF. CDR3 DNA: TGTGCCAGCCATATCGGTGGGGTAAATTCACCCCTCCACTTT.